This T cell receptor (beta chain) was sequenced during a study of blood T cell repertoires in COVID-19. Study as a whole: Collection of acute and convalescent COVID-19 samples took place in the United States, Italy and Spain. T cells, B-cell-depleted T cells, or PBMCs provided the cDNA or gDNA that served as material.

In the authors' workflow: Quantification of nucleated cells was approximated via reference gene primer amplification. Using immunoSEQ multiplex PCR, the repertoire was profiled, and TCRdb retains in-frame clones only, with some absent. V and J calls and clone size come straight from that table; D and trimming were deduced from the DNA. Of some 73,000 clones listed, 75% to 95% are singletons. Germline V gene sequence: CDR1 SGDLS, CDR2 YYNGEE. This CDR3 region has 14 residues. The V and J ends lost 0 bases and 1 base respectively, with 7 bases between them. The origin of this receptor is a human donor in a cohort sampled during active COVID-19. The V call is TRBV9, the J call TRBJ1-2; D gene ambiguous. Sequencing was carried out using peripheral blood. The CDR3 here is CASSVGNINYGYTF. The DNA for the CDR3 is TGTGCCAGCAGCGTAGGCAACATTAACTATGGCTACACCTTC.